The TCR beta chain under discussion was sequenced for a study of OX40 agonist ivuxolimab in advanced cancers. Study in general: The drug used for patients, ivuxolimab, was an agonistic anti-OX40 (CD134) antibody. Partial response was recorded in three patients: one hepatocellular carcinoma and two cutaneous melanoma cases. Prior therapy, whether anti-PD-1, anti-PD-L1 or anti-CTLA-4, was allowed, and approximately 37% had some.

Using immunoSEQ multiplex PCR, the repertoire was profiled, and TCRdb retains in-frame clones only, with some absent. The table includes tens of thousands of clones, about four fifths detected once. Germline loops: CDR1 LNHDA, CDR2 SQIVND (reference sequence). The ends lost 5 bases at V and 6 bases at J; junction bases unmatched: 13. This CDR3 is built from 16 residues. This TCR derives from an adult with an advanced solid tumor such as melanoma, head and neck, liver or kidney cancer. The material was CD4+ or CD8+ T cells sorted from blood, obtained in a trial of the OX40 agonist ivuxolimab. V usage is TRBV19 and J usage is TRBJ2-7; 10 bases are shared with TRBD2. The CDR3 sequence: CASSGGLAAAFGEQYF. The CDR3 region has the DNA TGTGCCAGTAGTGGCGGACTAGCGGCAGCCTTTGGCGAGCAGTACTTC. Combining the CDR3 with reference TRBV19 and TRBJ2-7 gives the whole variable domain DGGITQSPKYLFRKEGQNVTLSCEQNLNHDAMYWYRQDPGQGLRLIYYSQIVNDFQKGDIAEGYSVSREKKESFPLTVTSAQKNPTAFYLCASSGGLAAAFGEQYFGPGTRLTVT.